Detailed here is one TCR beta chain. This sample stems from a study of blood T cell repertoires in COVID-19. In the original analysis: It was from reference gene primer amplification that nucleated cell counts were estimated. TCRdb's copy holds only in-frame clones and misses some; the assay was immunoSEQ multiplex PCR. V, J and clone size are taken as reported in that table, and D and trimming were inferred from the DNA itself. The table shows fewer than 300,000 clones, with 85% occurring only once. This CDR3 has 15 residues. V was shortened by 7 bases and J by 2 bases, with 15 bases between the two germline ends. Germline CDR1 is MNHEY and CDR2 is SVGAGI. This study enrolled people aged about 18 to 95 from about 26 US geographic areas. Among Cohort 3 donors, those recovered had two negative PCRs, clearance, or symptom resolution.

Sequencing input: PBMCs or T cells enriched from blood (not recorded which). V usage is TRBV6-5 and J usage is TRBJ1-5; perhaps TRBD1 as D (6 bases). The clonotype was recovered from a woman in her forties or fifties who had recovered from COVID-19. The CDR3 DNA is TGTGCCAGCAACGGAATCAGGGGCGGCAATCAGCCCCAGCATTTT. It yields the protein CASNGIRGGNQPQHF.